The next 23 T cell receptor beta chains were all read from a single sample in a study of blood T cell repertoires in COVID-19. Method: immunoSEQ multiplex PCR; TCRdb's copy keeps in-frame clones and lacks some. The sample carries hundreds of thousands of clones, 85% to 90% recorded once. The sample was PBMCs or T cells enriched from blood (not recorded which). Every receptor here comes from a woman under 30 who had recovered from COVID-19.

The chain employs TRBV2 and TRBJ2-1; TRBD1 matches 10 bases. Germline trimming cut 7 bases from V and 16 bases from J; bases unmatched to any gene: 7. This CDR3 region has 11 residues. CDR1 SNHLY and CDR2 FYNNEI come from the germline V gene. In DNA, the CDR3 is TGTGCCAGCACCGGGGGGACAGGGGTATTCTTC. This codes for CASTGGTGVFF.

The V gene is TRBV28, the J gene TRBJ1-1; TRBD1 is a possible D gene (5 bases). V lost 6 bases and J lost 7, with 21 bases in between. CDR3 length equals 15 residues. From germline, CDR1 is MDHEN and CDR2 SYDVKM. CDR3 coding DNA: TGTGCCAGCAGCACAACGGGAGAATGGGGGTTTGAAGCTTTCTTT. Protein product: CASSTTGEWGFEAFF.

The chain is built from TRBV6-5 and TRBJ1-2; 7 bases match TRBD1. V gave up 8 bases and J gave up 3 bases; unmatched junction bases: 9. This CDR3 has 14 residues. Germline loops: CDR1 MNHEY, CDR2 SVGAGI. CDR3 bases: TGTGCCAGCTACGAAGGGACAGCAGACTATGGCTACACCTTC. It yields the protein CASYEGTADYGYTF.

The CDR3 bases are TGCAGCACCGGGGGGATTTACAATGAGCAGTTCTTC. Protein: CSTGGIYNEQFF. The V and J genes are TRBV29-1 and TRBJ2-1; 7 nucleotides align to TRBD2. The length of the CDR3 is 12 residues. V was pared by 8 bases and J by 4 bases, with 5 bases of the junction left unmatched. CDR1 is SQVTM and CDR2 is ANQGSEA in the germline V gene.

The J gene is TRBJ2-1, the V gene TRBV6-4; the D gene is possibly TRBD1 (6 bases). The CDR3 is 15 residues long. Trimming pared 4 bases from V and 0 bases from J, leaving 10 bases between. Germline V lookup: CDR1 MRHNA, CDR2 SNTAGT. The CDR3: CASSVEGGSYNEQFF. For the CDR3, the DNA is TGTGCCAGCAGTGTGGAAGGGGGCTCCTACAATGAGCAGTTCTTC.

The genes are TRBV13 and TRBJ2-1; 11 bases fit TRBD1. Germline-derived CDR1 and CDR2 are PRHDT and FYEKMQ (reference sequence). V gave up 5 bases and J gave up 5 bases; unmatched junction bases: 17. The CDR3 is 19 amino acids. CDR3 nucleotide sequence: TGTGCCAGCAGCCCCCTGGGGACAGGGGGTTATAGTTTAGACAATGAGCAGTTCTTC. Translation gives CASSPLGTGGYSLDNEQFF.

On this clone: The same CDR3 arises from other DNA sequences in this sample as well. The J gene is TRBJ1-1, the V gene TRBV7-9; 7 bases fit TRBD1. V trimming: 2 bases; J trimming: 1 base; junction bases outside the gene matches: 1. The CDR3 extends over 14 amino acids. The germline V gene encodes CDR1 SEHNR and CDR2 FQNEAQ (reference sequence). CDR3 bases: TGTGCCAGCAGCTTACAGGGGGGGAACACTGAAGCTTTCTTT. Its translation: CASSLQGGNTEAFF. The complete variable domain, with remaining parts taken from reference TRBV7-9 and TRBJ1-1, reads DTGVSQNPRHKITKRGQNVTFRCDPISEHNRLYWYRQTLGQGPEFLTYFQNEAQLEKSRLLSDRFSAERPKGSFSTLEIQRTEQGDSAMYLCASSLQGGNTEAFFGQGTRLTVV.

The chain has TRBV3-1 (or the pseudogene TRBV3-2) and TRBJ1-2; 10 bases fit TRBD1. The CDR3 has 15 amino acids. The ends lost 6 bases at V and 2 bases at J; junction bases unmatched: 6. Germline V CDR1 and CDR2: LGHDT, YNNKEL (reference sequence). CDR3 sequence reads: CASSPWDRGNYGYTF. The DNA for the CDR3 is TGTGCCAGCAGTCCATGGGACAGGGGAAACTATGGCTACACCTTC.

V is TRBV6-2 or TRBV6-3 and J is TRBJ1-4, with 7 nucleotides matching TRBD1. The germline V gene encodes CDR1 MNHEY and CDR2 SVGEGT. Germline trimming cut 5 bases from V and 8 bases from J; bases unmatched to any gene: 8. This CDR3 is built from 14 residues. For the CDR3, the DNA is TGTGCCAGCAGTAGGGTGGACAGGAGAGAAAAACTGTTTTTT. Amino acid sequence: CASSRVDRREKLFF.

The gene calls are TRBV28 and TRBJ2-6, with 7 nucleotides matching TRBD1. This CDR3 region has 15 residues. Trimming cost V 6 bases and J 0 bases; bases outside gene matches: 2. Germline values: CDR1 MDHEN, CDR2 SYDVKM. This CDR3 reads CASRPGGSGANVLTF. The CDR3 bases are TGTGCCAGCAGGCCAGGGGGCTCTGGGGCCAACGTCCTGACTTTC.

The chain combines TRBV5-1 with TRBJ2-6, with 12 bases fitting TRBD1. This CDR3 comprises 22 residues. Trimming at V came to 1 base and at J to 0 bases, leaving 14 bases not matched to a gene. Germline V gives CDR1 SGHRS, CDR2 YFSETQ. The CDR3, as DNA: TGCGCCAGCAGCTTGCCCCGGGACAGGGGGCTAAGTAGCGGCTCTGGGGCCAACGTCCTGACTTTC. As protein: CASSLPRDRGLSSGSGANVLTF. Combining the CDR3 with reference TRBV5-1 and TRBJ2-6 gives the whole variable domain KAGVTQTPRYLIKTRGQQVTLSCSPISGHRSVSWYQQTPGQGLQFLFEYFSETQRNKGNFPGRFSGRQFSNSRSEMNVSTLELGDSALYLCASSLPRDRGLSSGSGANVLTFGAGSRLTVL.

The genes are TRBV5-4 and TRBJ2-7; 8 bases align to TRBD1. This CDR3 spans 17 amino acids. Germline-derived CDR1 and CDR2 are SGHNT and YYREEE (reference sequence). V gave up 4 bases and J gave up 3 bases; unmatched junction bases: 15. CDR3 sequence reads: CASSTAGQAIPNYEQYF. In nucleotides, the CDR3 is TGTGCCAGCAGCACCGCGGGACAGGCGATCCCCAACTACGAGCAGTACTTC.

CDR3 protein: CASSLLRGYGYTF. CDR3 coding DNA: TGTGCCAGCAGCTTGCTAAGGGGGTATGGCTACACCTTC. V is TRBV5-6 and J is TRBJ1-2; D may be TRBD1 (6 bases). This CDR3 spans 13 amino acids. The ends were cut back, 1 base at V and 5 bases at J, with 9 bases in the middle. Germline V gene lookup returns CDR1 SGHDT and CDR2 YYEEEE.

About this clone: An end of the junction does not agree with germline; a read error may underlie this. The J gene is TRBJ1-1, the V gene TRBV10-3; TRBD1 is a possible D gene (5 bases). The CDR3 has 12 amino acids. The germline CDR1 and CDR2 sequences are ENHRY and SYGVKD. The CDR3 sequence is CAIAAAGTGAFF. CDR3 coding DNA: TGTGCCATCGCGGCGGCGGGGACTGGAGCTTTCTTT.

The chain has TRBV5-1 and TRBJ2-3; 12 bases fit TRBD2. CDR3 length: 15 residues. V trimming: 4 bases; J trimming: 6 bases; junction bases outside the gene matches: 6. Germline V lookup: CDR1 SGHRS, CDR2 YFSETQ. CDR3 nucleotides: TGCGCCAGCAGCCCCGGGACTAGCGGGTATGATACGCAGTATTTT. Translating it yields CASSPGTSGYDTQYF.

The chain has TRBV6-1 and TRBJ2-2, with 14 bases that match TRBD2. Germline loops: CDR1 MNHNS, CDR2 SASEGT. Trimming cost V 4 bases and J 8 bases; bases outside gene matches: 6. This CDR3 is built from 16 residues. In DNA, the CDR3 is TGTGCCAGCAGTGCCCCGGGACTAGCGGGGGTTGGGGAGCTGTTTTTT. The encoded protein is CASSAPGLAGVGELFF.

The chain employs TRBV4-2 and TRBJ1-4; D is perhaps TRBD1 (6 bases). The V gene lost 0 bases and the J gene lost 1 base, with 18 bases spanning the gap. The germline V gene has CDR1 LGHNA and CDR2 YNFKEQ. The CDR3 has 19 residues. Here the CDR3 reads CASSQDKQGRVGTNEKLFF. CDR3 sequence (DNA): TGTGCCAGCAGCCAAGATAAGCAGGGGAGGGTTGGAACTAATGAAAAACTGTTTTTT.

The rearrangement links TRBV3-1 (or the pseudogene TRBV3-2) to TRBJ1-1; 7 bases fit TRBD1. V shed 0 bases, J shed 2 bases, and the junction held 6 bases outside the gene matches. Germline V gene data show CDR1 as LGHDT and CDR2 as YNNKEL (reference sequence). CDR3 length: 16 amino acids. DNA for the CDR3: TGTGCCAGCAGCCAAGAGTTTATAGGGGGCAACACTGAAGCTTTCTTT. Amino acids: CASSQEFIGGNTEAFF.

In nucleotides, the CDR3 is TGTGCCAGCAGCTTAGGCGCGGGAGGGGACTACACCTTC. This translates into CASSLGAGGDYTF. V gene TRBV7-9 combines with J gene TRBJ1-2; TRBD1 is a possible D gene (5 bases). V was shortened by 1 base and J by 10 bases, with 13 bases between the two germline ends. The CDR3 extends over 13 amino acids. Per the germline V gene, CDR1 is SEHNR and CDR2 is FQNEAQ (reference sequence).

This chain uses TRBV7-9 with TRBJ1-1, with no clear D. There are 13 residues in the CDR3. Germline CDR1 and CDR2: SEHNR and FQNEAQ (reference sequence). Here the CDR3 DNA reads TGTGCTAGCGTGACTACCGCTGGGGCTGAAGCTTTCTTT. It yields the protein CASVTTAGAEAFF.

In DNA, the CDR3 is TGTGCCAGAAGCTTCCCGACTAGCGGGGGCCGGCGAGGAATGAACACCGGGGAGCTGTTTTTT. It is translated as CARSFPTSGGRRGMNTGELFF. The genes are TRBV5-3 and TRBJ2-2; TRBD2 matches 12 bases. TRBV5-3 is marked as an open reading frame, function uncertain. Trimming took 2 bases from V and 1 from J; bases not matched to a gene: 15. The CDR3 runs to 21 residues.

V and J are TRBV28 and TRBJ1-6; 8 positions match TRBD1. Germline CDR1 is MDHEN and CDR2 is SYDVKM. CDR3 length: 14 residues. Losses at the gene ends were 6 bases for V and 9 bases for J; bases not matched to a gene: 7. In DNA, the CDR3 is TGTGCCAGCAGCTTGACAGGGGTACTTTCACCCCTCCACTTT. Translation gives CASSLTGVLSPLHF.

This sequence joins TRBV11-2 and TRBJ1-2; D perhaps matches TRBD1 (5 bases). This CDR3 is 14 amino acids long. V lost 5 bases and J lost 0, with 10 bases in between. Germline lookup yields CDR1 SGHAT and CDR2 FQNNGV. For the CDR3, the DNA is TGTGCCAGCAGCAGACAAGGGGCTAACTATGGCTACACCTTC. This encodes CASSRQGANYGYTF.